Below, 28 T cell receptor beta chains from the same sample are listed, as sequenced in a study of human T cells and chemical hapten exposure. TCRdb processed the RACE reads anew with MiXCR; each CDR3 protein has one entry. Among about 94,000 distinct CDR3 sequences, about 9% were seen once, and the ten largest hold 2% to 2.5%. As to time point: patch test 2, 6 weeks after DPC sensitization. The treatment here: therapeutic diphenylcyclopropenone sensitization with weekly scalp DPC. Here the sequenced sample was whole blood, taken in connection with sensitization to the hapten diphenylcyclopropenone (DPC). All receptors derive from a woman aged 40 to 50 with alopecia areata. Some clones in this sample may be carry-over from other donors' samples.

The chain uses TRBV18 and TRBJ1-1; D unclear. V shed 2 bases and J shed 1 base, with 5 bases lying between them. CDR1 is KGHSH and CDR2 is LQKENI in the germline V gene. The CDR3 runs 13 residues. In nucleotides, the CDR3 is TGTGCCAGCTCACCAGAACAGAACACTGAAGCTTTCTTT. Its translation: CASSPEQNTEAFF.

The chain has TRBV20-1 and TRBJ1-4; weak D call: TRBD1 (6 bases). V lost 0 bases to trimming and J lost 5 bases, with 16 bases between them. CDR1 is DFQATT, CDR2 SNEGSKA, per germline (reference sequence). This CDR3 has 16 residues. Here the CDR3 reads CSARDPQGGGNEKLFF. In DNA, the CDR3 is TGCAGTGCTAGAGACCCTCAGGGAGGGGGAAATGAAAAACTGTTTTTT.

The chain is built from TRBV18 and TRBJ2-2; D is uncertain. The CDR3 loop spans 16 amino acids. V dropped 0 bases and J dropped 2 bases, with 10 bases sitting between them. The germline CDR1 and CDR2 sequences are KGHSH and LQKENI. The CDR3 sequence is CASSPPGRLNTGELFF. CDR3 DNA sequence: TGTGCCAGCTCACCACCGGGCCGGCTAAACACCGGGGAGCTGTTTTTT.

In DNA form, the CDR3 reads TGTGCCAGCAGCTGCGCATGGGTCCTCTACGAGCAGTACTTC. It encodes CASSCAWVLYEQYF. This sequence joins TRBV7-3 and TRBJ2-7; D unclear. This CDR3 is 14 amino acids long. The ends were cut back, 4 bases at V and 3 bases at J, with 13 bases in the middle. CDR1 SGHTA and CDR2 FQGTGA come from the germline V gene.

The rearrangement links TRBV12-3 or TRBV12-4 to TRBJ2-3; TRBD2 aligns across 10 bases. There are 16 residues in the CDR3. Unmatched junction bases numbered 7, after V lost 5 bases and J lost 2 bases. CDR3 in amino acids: CASSGASGSLTDTQYF. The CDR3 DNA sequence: TGTGCCAGCAGTGGGGCTAGCGGGAGCCTCACAGATACGCAGTATTTT.

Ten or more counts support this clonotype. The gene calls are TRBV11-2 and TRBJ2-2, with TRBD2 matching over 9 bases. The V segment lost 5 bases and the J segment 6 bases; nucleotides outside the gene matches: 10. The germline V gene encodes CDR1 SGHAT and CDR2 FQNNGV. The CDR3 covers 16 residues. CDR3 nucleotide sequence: TGTGCCAGCAGCATTAATCCTAGCGGGAATGCCGGGGAGCTGTTTTTT. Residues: CASSINPSGNAGELFF.

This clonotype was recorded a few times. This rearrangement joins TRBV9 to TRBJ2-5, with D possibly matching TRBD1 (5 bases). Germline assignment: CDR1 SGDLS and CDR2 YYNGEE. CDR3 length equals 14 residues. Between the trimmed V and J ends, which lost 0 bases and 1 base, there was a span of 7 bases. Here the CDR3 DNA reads TGTGCCAGCAGCGTAGGGACAACCCAAGAGACCCAGTACTTC. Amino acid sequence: CASSVGTTQETQYF. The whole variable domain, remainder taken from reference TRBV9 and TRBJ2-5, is DSGVTQTPKHLITATGQRVTLRCSPRSGDLSVYWYQQSLDQGLQFLIQYYNGEERAKGNILERFSAQQFPDLHSELNLSSLELGDSALYFCASSVGTTQETQYFGPGTRLLVL.

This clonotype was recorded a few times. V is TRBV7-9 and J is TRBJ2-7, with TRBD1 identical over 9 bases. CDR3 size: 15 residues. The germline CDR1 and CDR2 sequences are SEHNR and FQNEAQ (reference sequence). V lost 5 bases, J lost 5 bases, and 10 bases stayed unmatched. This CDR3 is CASSVRGTGPHEQYF. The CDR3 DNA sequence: TGTGCCAGCAGCGTCCGTGGGACAGGGCCCCACGAGCAGTACTTC.

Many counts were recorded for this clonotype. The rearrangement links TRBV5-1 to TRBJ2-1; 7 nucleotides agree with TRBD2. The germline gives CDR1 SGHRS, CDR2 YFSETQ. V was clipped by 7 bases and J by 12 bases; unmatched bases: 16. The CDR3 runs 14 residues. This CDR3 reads CASRRDYPSDGQFF. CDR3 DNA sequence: TGCGCCAGCCGCCGGGACTACCCCTCAGATGGGCAGTTCTTC.

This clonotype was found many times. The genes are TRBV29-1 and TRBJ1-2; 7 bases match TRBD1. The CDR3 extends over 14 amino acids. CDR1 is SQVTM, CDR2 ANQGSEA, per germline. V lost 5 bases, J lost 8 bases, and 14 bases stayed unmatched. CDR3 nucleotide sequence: TGCAGCGTTCTCGGGGGAACAGGGGAAGGAGGCTACACCTTC. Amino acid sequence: CSVLGGTGEGGYTF.

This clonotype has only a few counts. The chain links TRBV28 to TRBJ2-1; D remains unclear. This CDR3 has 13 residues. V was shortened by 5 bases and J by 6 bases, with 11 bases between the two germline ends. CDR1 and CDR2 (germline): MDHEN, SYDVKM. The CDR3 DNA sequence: TGTGCCAGCAGTATCCCCTTCCGCAATGAGCAGTTCTTC. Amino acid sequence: CASSIPFRNEQFF.

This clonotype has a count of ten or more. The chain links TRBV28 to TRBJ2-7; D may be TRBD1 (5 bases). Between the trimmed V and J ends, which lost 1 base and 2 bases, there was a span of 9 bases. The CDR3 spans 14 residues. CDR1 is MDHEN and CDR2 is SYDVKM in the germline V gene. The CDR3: CASSLSGHPYEQYF. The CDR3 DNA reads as TGTGCCAGCAGTTTATCCGGACACCCCTACGAGCAGTACTTC.

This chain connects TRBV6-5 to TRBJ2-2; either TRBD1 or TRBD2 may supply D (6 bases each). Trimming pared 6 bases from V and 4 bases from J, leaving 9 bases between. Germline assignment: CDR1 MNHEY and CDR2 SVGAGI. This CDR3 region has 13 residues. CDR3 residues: CASSGGGTGELFF. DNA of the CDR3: TGTGCCAGCAGCGGGGGCGGCACCGGGGAGCTGTTTTTT.

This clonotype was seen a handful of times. The CDR3 region is CASSSQPSDAYF. The CDR3 coding sequence is TGTGCCAGCAGTTCCCAGCCAAGTGACGCGTACTTC. The chain joins TRBV28 to TRBJ2-7, with D uncertain. CDR1 MDHEN and CDR2 SYDVKM come from the germline V gene. The CDR3 has 12 amino acids. Trimming took 4 bases from V and 12 from J, leaving 16 bases between them.

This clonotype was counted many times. The CDR3 nucleotides are TGTGCCAGCAGTTCCTACGGGGGTGCTAATGAAAAACTGTTTTTT. As protein: CASSSYGGANEKLFF. The chain couples TRBV27 to TRBJ1-4, with D possibly matching TRBD1 (5 bases). The V and J ends lost 4 bases and 3 bases respectively, with 12 bases between them. Germline CDR1 reads MNHEY; CDR2 reads SMNVEV (reference sequence). The length of the CDR3 is 15 residues.

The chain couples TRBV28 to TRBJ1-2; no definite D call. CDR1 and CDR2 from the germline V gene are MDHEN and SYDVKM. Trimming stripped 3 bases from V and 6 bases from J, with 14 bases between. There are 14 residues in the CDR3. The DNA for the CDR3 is TGTGCCAGCAGTTTTCGGGGTGACCGCAATGGCTACACCTTC. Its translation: CASSFRGDRNGYTF.

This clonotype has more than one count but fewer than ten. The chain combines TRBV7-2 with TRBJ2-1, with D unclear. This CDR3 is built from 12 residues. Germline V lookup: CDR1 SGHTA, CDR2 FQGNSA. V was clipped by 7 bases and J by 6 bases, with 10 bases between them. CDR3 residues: CASTTAGNEQFF. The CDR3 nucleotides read TGTGCCAGCACAACAGCCGGCAATGAGCAGTTCTTC.

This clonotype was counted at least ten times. CDR3: CASCLPGTGEEQYF. The CDR3 bases are TGTGCCAGCTGCCTCCCCGGGACAGGGGAAGAGCAGTACTTC. V and J are TRBV28 and TRBJ2-7, with 10 bases aligning to TRBD1. The CDR3 spans 14 residues. Germline trimming cut 8 bases from V and 7 bases from J; bases unmatched to any gene: 11. CDR1 is MDHEN, CDR2 SYDVKM, per germline.

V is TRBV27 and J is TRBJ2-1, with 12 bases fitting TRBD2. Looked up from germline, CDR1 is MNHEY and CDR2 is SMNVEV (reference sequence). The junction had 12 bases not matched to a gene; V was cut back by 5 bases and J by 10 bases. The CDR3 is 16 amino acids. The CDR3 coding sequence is TGTGCCAGCAGTCCACCAAATGGACTAGCGGGATCGGAGCAGTTCTTC. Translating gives CASSPPNGLAGSEQFF.

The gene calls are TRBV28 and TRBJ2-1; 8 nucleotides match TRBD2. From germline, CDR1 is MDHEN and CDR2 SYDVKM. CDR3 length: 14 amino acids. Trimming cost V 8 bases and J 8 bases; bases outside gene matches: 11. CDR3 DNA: TGTGCCAGCTCCTCCAGGACTAGCAGCGATGAGCAGTTCTTC. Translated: CASSSRTSSDEQFF.

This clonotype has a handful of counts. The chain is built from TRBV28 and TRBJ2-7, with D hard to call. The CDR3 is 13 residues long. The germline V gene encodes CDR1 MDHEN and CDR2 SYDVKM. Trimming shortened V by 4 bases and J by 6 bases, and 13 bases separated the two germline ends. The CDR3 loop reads CASSSSDRLEQYF. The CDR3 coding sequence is TGTGCCAGCAGTTCAAGCGACCGTCTCGAGCAGTACTTC.

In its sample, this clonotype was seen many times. The CDR3 bases are TGTGCCAGCAGCGTAGCCCCCTTCCAAGAGACCCAGTACTTC. Protein sequence: CASSVAPFQETQYF. The chain links TRBV9 to TRBJ2-5; D call uncertain. Germline V gene sequence: CDR1 SGDLS, CDR2 YYNGEE. CDR3 length: 14 amino acids. Deletions cut 0 bases from V and 1 base from J, with 7 bases between.

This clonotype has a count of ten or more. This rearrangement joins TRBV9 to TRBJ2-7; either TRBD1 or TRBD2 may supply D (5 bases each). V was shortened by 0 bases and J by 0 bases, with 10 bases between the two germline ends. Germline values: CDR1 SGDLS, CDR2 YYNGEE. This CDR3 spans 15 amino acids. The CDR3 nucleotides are TGTGCCAGCAGCGTAGGGGGGATTAGCTCCTACGAGCAGTACTTC. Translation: CASSVGGISSYEQYF.

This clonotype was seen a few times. The CDR3 nucleotides read TGTGCCAGCAGTCTCCTTAGCGGGAGGGCCGGGGCCAATACGCAGTATTTT. Its translation is CASSLLSGRAGANTQYF. This chain connects TRBV7-8 to TRBJ2-3; 11 positions agree with TRBD2. The CDR3 runs 17 residues. Germline-derived CDR1 and CDR2 are SGHVS and FQNEAQ. V dropped 6 bases and J dropped 7; count of bases not matched to a gene: 15.

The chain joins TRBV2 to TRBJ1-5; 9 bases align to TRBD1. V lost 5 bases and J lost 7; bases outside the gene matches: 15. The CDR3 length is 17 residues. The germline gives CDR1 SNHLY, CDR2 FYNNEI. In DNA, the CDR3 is TGTGCCAGCAGTCCGGGACAGGGTATTTTGATCGGACAGCCCCAGCATTTT. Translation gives CASSPGQGILIGQPQHF.

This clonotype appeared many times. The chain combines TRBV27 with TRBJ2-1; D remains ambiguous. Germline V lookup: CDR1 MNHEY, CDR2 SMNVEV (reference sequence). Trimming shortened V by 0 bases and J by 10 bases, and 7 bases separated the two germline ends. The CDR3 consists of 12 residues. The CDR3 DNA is TGTGCCAGCAGTTTATCTCTGAAGGAGCAGTTCTTC. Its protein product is CASSLSLKEQFF.

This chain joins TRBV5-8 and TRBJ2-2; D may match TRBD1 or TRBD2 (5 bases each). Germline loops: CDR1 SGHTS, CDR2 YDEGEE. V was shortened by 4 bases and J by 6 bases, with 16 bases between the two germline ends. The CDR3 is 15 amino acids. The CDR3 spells CASSRGQARAGELFF. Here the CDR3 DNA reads TGTGCCAGCAGCCGAGGACAAGCGAGGGCCGGGGAGCTGTTTTTT.

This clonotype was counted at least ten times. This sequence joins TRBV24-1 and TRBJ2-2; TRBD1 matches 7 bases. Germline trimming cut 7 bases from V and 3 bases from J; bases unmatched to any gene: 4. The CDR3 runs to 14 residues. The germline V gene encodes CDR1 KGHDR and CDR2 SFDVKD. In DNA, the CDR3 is TGTGCCACCAGGAACGGACAGGACACCGGGGAGCTGTTTTTT. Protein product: CATRNGQDTGELFF.